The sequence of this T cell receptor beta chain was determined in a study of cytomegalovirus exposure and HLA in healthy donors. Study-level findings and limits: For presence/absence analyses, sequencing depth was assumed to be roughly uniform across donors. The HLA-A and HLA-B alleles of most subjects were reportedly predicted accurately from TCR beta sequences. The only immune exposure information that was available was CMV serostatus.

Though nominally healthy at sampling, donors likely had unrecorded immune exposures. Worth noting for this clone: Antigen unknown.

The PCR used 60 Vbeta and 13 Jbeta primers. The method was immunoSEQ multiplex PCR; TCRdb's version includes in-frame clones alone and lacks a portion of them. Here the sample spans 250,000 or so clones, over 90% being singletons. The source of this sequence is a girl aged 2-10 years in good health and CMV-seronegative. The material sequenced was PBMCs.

DNA of the CDR3: TGTGCCAGCTCACCACGGACAACCAACACTGAAGCTTTCTTT. It encodes CASSPRTTNTEAFF. The chain uses TRBV18 and TRBJ1-1; D possibly corresponds to TRBD1 (5 bases). The V end was cut by 1 base, the J end by 2 bases, with 8 bases between. Germline CDR1 KGHSH, CDR2 LQKENI. This CDR3 is 14 amino acids long. Using reference TRBV18 and TRBJ1-1 for the parts outside the CDR3, the full variable domain is NAGVMQNPRHLVRRRGQEARLRCSPMKGHSHVYWYRQLPEEGLKFMVYLQKENIIDESGMPKERFSAEFPKEGPSILRIQQVVRGDSAAYFCASSPRTTNTEAFFGQGTRLTVV.